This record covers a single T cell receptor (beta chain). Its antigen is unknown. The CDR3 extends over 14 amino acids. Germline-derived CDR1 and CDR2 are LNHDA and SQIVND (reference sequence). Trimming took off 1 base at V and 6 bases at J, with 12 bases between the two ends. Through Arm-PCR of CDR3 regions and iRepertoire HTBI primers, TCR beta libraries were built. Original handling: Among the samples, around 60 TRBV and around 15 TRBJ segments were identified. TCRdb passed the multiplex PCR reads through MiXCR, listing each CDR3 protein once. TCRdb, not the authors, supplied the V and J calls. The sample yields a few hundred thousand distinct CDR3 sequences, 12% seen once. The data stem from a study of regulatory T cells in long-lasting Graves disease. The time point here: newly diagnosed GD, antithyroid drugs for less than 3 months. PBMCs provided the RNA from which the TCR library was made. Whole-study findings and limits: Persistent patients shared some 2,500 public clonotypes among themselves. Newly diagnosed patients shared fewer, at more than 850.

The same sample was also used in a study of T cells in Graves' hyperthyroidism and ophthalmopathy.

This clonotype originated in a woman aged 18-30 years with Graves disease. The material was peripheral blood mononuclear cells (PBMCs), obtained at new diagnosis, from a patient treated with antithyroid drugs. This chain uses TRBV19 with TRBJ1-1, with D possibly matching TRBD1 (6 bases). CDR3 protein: CASSIGRGVAEAFF. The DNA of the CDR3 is TGTGCCAGTAGTATAGGGAGGGGGGTTGCTGAAGCTTTCTTT.